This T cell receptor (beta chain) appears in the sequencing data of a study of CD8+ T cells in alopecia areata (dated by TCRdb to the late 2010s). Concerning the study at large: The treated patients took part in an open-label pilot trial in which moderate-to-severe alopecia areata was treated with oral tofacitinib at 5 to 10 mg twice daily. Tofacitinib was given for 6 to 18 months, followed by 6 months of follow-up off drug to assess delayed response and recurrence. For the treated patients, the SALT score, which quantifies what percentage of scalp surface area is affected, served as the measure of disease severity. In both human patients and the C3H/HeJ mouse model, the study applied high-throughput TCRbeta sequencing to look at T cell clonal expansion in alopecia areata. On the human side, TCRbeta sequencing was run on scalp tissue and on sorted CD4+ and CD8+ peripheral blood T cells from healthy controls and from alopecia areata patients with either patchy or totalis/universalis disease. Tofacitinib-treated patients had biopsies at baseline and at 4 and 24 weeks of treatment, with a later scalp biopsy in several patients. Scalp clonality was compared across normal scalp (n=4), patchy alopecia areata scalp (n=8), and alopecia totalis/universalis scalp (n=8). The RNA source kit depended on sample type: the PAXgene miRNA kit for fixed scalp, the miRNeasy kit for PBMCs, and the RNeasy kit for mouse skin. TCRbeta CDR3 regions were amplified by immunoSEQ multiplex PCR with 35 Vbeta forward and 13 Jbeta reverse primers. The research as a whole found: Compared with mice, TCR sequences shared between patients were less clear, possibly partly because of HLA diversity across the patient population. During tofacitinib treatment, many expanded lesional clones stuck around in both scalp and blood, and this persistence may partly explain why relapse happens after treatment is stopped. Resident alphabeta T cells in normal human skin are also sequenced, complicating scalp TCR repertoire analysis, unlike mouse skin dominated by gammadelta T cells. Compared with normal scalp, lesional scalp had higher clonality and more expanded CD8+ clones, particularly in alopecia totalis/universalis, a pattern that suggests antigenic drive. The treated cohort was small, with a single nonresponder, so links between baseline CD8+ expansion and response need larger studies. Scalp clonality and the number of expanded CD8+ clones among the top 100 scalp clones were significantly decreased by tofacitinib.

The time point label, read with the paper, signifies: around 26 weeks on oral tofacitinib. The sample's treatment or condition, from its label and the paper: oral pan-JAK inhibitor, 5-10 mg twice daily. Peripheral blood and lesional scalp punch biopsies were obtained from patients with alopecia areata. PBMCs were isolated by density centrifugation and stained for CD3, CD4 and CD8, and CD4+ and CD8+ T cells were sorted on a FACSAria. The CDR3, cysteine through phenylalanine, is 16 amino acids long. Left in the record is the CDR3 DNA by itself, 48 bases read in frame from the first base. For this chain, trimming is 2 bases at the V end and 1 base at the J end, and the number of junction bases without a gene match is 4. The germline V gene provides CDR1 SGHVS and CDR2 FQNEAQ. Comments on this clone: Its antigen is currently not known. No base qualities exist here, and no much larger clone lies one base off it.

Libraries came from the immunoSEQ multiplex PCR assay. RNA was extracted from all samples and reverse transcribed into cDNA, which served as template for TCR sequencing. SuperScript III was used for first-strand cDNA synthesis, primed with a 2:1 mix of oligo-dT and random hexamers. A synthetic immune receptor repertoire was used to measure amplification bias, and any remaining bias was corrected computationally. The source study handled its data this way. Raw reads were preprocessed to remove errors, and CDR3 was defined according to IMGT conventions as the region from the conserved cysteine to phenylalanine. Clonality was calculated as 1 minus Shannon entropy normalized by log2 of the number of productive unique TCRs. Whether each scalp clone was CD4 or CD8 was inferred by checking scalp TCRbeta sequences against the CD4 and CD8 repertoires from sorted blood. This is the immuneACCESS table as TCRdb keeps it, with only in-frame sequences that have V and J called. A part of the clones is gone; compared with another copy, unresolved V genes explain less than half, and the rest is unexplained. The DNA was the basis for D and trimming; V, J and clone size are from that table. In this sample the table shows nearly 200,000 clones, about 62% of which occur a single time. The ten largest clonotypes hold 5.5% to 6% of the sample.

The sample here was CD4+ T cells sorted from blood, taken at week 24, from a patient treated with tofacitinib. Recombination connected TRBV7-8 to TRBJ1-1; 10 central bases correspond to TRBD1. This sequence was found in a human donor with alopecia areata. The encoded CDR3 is CASSLRDRGSNTEAFF. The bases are TGTGCCAGCAGCTTAAGGGACAGGGGTTCGAACACTGAAGCTTTCTTT.